What follows are 12 T cell receptor beta chains derived from one specimen sequenced in a study of blood T cell repertoires in COVID-19. TCRdb's table, derived via immunoSEQ multiplex PCR, lists solely in-frame clones and lacks some. The table has around 130,000 clones, 85% seen once. What was sequenced was peripheral blood. The receptors here all came from a man aged 55 to 70 with acute or convalescent COVID-19.

This clone appeared once. The chain combines TRBV24-1 with TRBJ2-1; TRBD2 aligns across 7 bases. CDR3 size: 12 residues. Looked up from germline, CDR1 is KGHDR and CDR2 is SFDVKD. J gave up 5 bases and V 7 bases, and 1 base lay outside the gene matches. For the CDR3, the DNA is TGTGCCACCAGCGGGGGGAACAATGAGCAGTTCTTC. Translated, it gives CATSGGNNEQFF.

At least ten counts were recorded for this clone. CDR3 in DNA: TGTGCCAGCAGCTTCAGAGCGGGAGAAATCCAAGAGACCCAGTACTTC. Translated: CASSFRAGEIQETQYF. V usage is TRBV7-2 and J usage is TRBJ2-5, with 8 positions matching TRBD2. Germline assignment: CDR1 SGHTA and CDR2 FQGNSA. V lost 3 bases to trimming and J lost 1 base; unmatched junction nucleotides: 7. The CDR3 consists of 16 residues.

The rearrangement uses TRBV10-3 and TRBJ2-7; weak D call: TRBD2 (5 bases). Germline V gene sequence: CDR1 ENHRY, CDR2 SYGVKD. V was trimmed by 3 bases and J by 5 bases, leaving 17 bases between them. This CDR3 is 15 amino acids long. CDR3 residues: CAISDLGGSGNEQYF. CDR3 coding DNA: TGTGCCATCAGTGATTTAGGAGGTTCTGGAAACGAGCAGTACTTC.

V is TRBV28 and J is TRBJ2-1, with 9 bases lining up with TRBD2. Germline CDR1 is MDHEN and CDR2 is SYDVKM. Trimming took 6 bases from V and 2 from J; bases not matched to a gene: 26. The CDR3 runs 22 residues. The DNA for the CDR3 is TGTGCCAGCAGCCGGACAGTGGGAGAAGTGACTAGCGGAGGGGTCACCTACAATGAGCAGTTCTTC. It translates to CASSRTVGEVTSGGVTYNEQFF.

The DNA of the CDR3 is TGTGCCAGCAGCGCCCCCCCCCGGTCCGGGGGCGAGCAGTACTTC. This gives the protein CASSAPPRSGGEQYF. The J gene is TRBJ2-7, the V gene TRBV9; D possibly corresponds to TRBD2 (6 bases). This CDR3 comprises 15 residues. Germline V CDR1 and CDR2: SGDLS, YYNGEE. V gave up 3 bases and J gave up 6 bases, with 19 bases separating them.

The chain carries TRBV4-3 and TRBJ2-5; the D is unclear. V lost 0 bases to trimming and J lost 5 bases, with 7 bases between them. The CDR3 has 13 residues. The germline CDR1 and CDR2 sequences are LGHNA and YSLEER. The CDR3 nucleotides are TGCGCCAGCAGCCAAGACCTTCGGGAGACCCAGTACTTC. As protein: CASSQDLRETQYF.

The chain employs TRBV7-2 and TRBJ2-7; a weak D match, TRBD2 (6 bases). V dropped 4 bases and J dropped 9 bases, with 16 bases sitting between them. Germline assignment: CDR1 SGHTA and CDR2 FQGNSA. CDR3 length equals 13 residues. The CDR3: CASSSLTSRWQYF. The CDR3 region has the DNA TGTGCCAGCAGCTCTCTGACTAGTCGGTGGCAGTACTTC.

V gene TRBV28 combines with J gene TRBJ1-2; D not resolved. The CDR3 sequence is 14 residues long. V shed 7 bases and J shed 3 bases, with 15 bases lying between them. Germline V gene data show CDR1 as MDHEN and CDR2 as SYDVKM. The CDR3 DNA sequence: TGTGCCAGCAAAATTCAGAGGGATCACTATGGCTACACCTTC. Residues: CASKIQRDHYGYTF.

This chain joins TRBV29-1 and TRBJ2-7; D is undetermined. The CDR3 has 9 amino acids. Germline CDR1 and CDR2: SQVTM and ANQGSEA. The V end was cut by 3 bases, the J end by 6 bases, with 3 bases between. CDR3 nucleotide sequence: TGCAGCGTTGATAGCGAGCAGTACTTC. As protein: CSVDSEQYF.

This sequence joins TRBV5-1 and TRBJ2-7; weak D call: TRBD2 (6 bases). CDR3 length: 16 amino acids. Germline V gene sequence: CDR1 SGHRS, CDR2 YFSETQ. V shed 1 base and J shed 4 bases, with 18 bases lying between them. This CDR3 is CASSLSPPVADYEQYF. In DNA form, the CDR3 reads TGCGCCAGCAGCTTGTCCCCGCCGGTAGCGGATTACGAGCAGTACTTC.

The V gene is TRBV27, the J gene TRBJ1-2; 8 bases agree with TRBD1. CDR3 size: 15 residues. V shed 2 bases, J shed 4 bases, and the junction held 6 bases outside the gene matches. The V gene's germline CDR1 is MNHEY and CDR2 SMNVEV (reference sequence). In nucleotides, the CDR3 is TGTGCCAGCAGTTTAGCCCGGACAGGGATCTATGGCTACACCTTC. Encoded protein: CASSLARTGIYGYTF.

This chain joins TRBV5-4 and TRBJ2-3; 7 nucleotides align to TRBD1. V lost 7 bases to trimming and J lost 2 bases; unmatched junction nucleotides: 4. The length of the CDR3 is 13 residues. CDR1 and CDR2 from the germline V gene are SGHNT and YYREEE (reference sequence). The CDR3 loop is CASWGQTTDTQYF. The CDR3 DNA sequence: TGTGCCAGCTGGGGACAGACCACAGATACGCAGTATTTT. The full variable domain, in which reference TRBV5-4 and TRBJ2-3 provide the parts outside the CDR3, is ETGVTQSPTHLIKTRGQQVTLRCSSQSGHNTVSWYQQALGQGPQFIFQYYREEENGRGNFPPRFSGLQFPNYSSELNVNALELDDSALYLCASWGQTTDTQYFGPGTRLTVL.